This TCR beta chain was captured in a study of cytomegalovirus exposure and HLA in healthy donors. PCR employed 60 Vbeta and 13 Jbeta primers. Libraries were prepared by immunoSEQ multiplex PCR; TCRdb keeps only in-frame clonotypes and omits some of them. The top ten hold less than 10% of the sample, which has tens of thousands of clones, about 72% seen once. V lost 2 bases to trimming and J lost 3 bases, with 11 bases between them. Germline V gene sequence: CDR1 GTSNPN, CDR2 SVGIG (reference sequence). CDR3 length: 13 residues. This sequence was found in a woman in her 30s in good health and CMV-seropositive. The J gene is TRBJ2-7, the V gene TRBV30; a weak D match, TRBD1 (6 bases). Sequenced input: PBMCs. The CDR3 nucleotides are TGTGCCTGGAGTCCGGACAGTGTCTACGAGCAGTACTTC. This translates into CAWSPDSVYEQYF. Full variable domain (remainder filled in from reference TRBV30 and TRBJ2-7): SQTIHQWPATLVQPVGSPLSLECTVEGTSNPNLYWYRQAAGRGLQLLFYSVGIGQISSEVPQNLSASRPQDRQFILSSKKLLLSDSGFYLCAWSPDSVYEQYFGPGTRLTVT.